The 27 T cell receptor beta chains below were found in one sample sequenced in a study of technical replicates of blood from several donors. Clones were sequenced by immunoSEQ multiplex PCR, and TCRdb holds only the in-frame ones, with some missing. The table shows 50,000 to 80,000 clones, with about 86% occurring only once. Sequencing used PBMCs. Source of these receptors: a human donor in good health. Some clones in this sample may be carry-over from other donors' samples.

The gene calls are TRBV4-3 and TRBJ2-6; D remains unclear. The CDR3 sequence is 16 residues long. V was shortened by 0 bases and J by 0 bases, with 6 bases between the two germline ends. Per the germline V gene, CDR1 is LGHNA and CDR2 is YSLEER. CDR3 nucleotides: TGCGCCAGCAGCCAAGAACCTAGCTCTGGGGCCAACGTCCTGACTTTC. This gives the protein CASSQEPSSGANVLTF.

The V gene is TRBV5-4, the J gene TRBJ2-3; D possibly corresponds to TRBD2 (5 bases). The CDR3 contains 14 residues. V was clipped by 1 base and J by 4 bases, with 10 bases between them. In germline, CDR1 is SGHNT, CDR2 YYREEE (reference sequence). CDR3 region: CASSLTRWADTQYF. CDR3 nucleotides: TGTGCCAGCAGCTTGACTAGGTGGGCAGATACGCAGTATTTT.

The chain has TRBV11-3 and TRBJ2-1; TRBD2 might be the D (6 bases). The V end lost 4 bases, the J end lost 8 bases, and 24 bases lay between the germline ends. Germline CDR1 reads SGHNT; CDR2 reads YENEEA. This CDR3 comprises 17 residues. The CDR3: CASSYTAPGVRFHEQFF. DNA for the CDR3: TGTGCCAGCAGCTATACCGCCCCGGGGGTTCGCTTCCATGAGCAGTTCTTC.

The genes are TRBV19 and TRBJ1-1; TRBD1 is a possible D gene (5 bases). Germline V CDR1 and CDR2: LNHDA, SQIVND (reference sequence). This CDR3 has 14 residues. V was pared by 7 bases and J by 4 bases, with 16 bases between. The CDR3 region has the DNA TGTGCCAGTACGATAAGGCCGGGGGGCACTGAAGCTTTCTTT. Its translation is CASTIRPGGTEAFF.

The chain combines TRBV25-1 with TRBJ2-3, with a weak D call TRBD2 (6 bases). Germline V gene sequence: CDR1 MGHDK, CDR2 SYGVNS. V was clipped by 1 base and J by 1 base, with 12 bases between them. The CDR3 is 16 residues long. This CDR3 is CASSESGVRGTDTQYF. The DNA of the CDR3 is TGTGCCAGCAGTGAATCGGGAGTCCGGGGCACAGATACGCAGTATTTT.

The V call is TRBV29-1, the J call TRBJ1-4; no clear D gene. Germline V gene sequence: CDR1 SQVTM, CDR2 ANQGSEA. The CDR3 covers 12 residues. Between the trimmed V and J ends, which lost 7 bases and 8 bases, there was a span of 14 bases. The CDR3 nucleotides read TGCAGCGCCGGTAATATGGGCGAAAAACTGTTTTTT. Translation: CSAGNMGEKLFF.

The gene calls are TRBV14 and TRBJ2-3; TRBD1 aligns across 7 bases. V lost 8 bases and J lost 9; bases outside the gene matches: 14. This CDR3 region has 14 residues. Germline V CDR1 and CDR2: SGHDN, FVKESK. CDR3 nucleotides: TGTGCCAGCGGAAGACAGGGAGCGGAAGGCACGCAGTATTTT. The encoded protein is CASGRQGAEGTQYF.

This clone was seen only once. V usage is TRBV7-6 and J usage is TRBJ2-2; 9 bases are shared with TRBD1. The ends lost 5 bases at V and 3 bases at J; junction bases unmatched: 4. In germline, CDR1 is SGHVS, CDR2 FNYEAQ. This CDR3 region has 15 residues. In DNA, the CDR3 is TGTGCCAGCAGCCTTGGGACAGGGTACACCGGGGAGCTGTTTTTT. Protein product: CASSLGTGYTGELFF.

The rearrangement joins TRBV7-8 to TRBJ1-3; unclear D gene. Germline CDR1 reads SGHVS; CDR2 reads FQNEAQ. The germline V and J ends were trimmed by 4 bases and 0 bases, with 13 bases remaining between them. The CDR3 has 16 residues. The chain's CDR3 is CASSSREQISGNTIYF. CDR3 sequence (DNA): TGTGCCAGCAGCTCCCGAGAACAGATCTCTGGAAACACCATATATTTT.

Points on this clone: One end of the junction is discordant with germline, which a read error may explain. This chain joins TRBV14 and TRBJ2-7; TRBD1 aligns across 9 bases. The CDR3 spans 14 residues. The germline V gene has CDR1 SGHDN and CDR2 FVKESK. The CDR3 sequence is CASSRDRASSEQYF. In nucleotides, the CDR3 is TGTGCCAGCAGCCGGGACAGGGCATCCTCCGAGCAGTACTTC.

The chain combines TRBV18 with TRBJ1-4; TRBD1 matches 12 bases. Per germline, CDR1 KGHSH and CDR2 LQKENI. The CDR3 length is 15 residues. Unmatched junction bases numbered 1, after V lost 3 bases and J lost 5 bases. CDR3 sequence: CASSPGTGGNEKLFF. CDR3 DNA sequence: TGTGCCAGCTCACCCGGGACAGGGGGCAATGAAAAACTGTTTTTT.

This clone was observed once. In DNA, the CDR3 is TGCGCCAGCAGCCAACAGTCAGCTTGGGGAGAGGCTTTCTTT. This sequence encodes CASSQQSAWGEAFF. The gene calls are TRBV4-3 and TRBJ1-1; no clear D gene. This CDR3 has 14 amino acids. CDR1 and CDR2 from the germline V gene are LGHNA and YSLEER. The V gene lost 2 bases and the J gene lost 11 bases, with 18 bases spanning the gap.

CDR3 coding DNA: TGTGCCAGCAGCGGACTAGCGGGGGCCTACGAGCAGTACTTC. It specifies CASSGLAGAYEQYF. The chain is built from TRBV7-2 and TRBJ2-7; TRBD2 agrees at 13 bases. Losses at the gene ends were 5 bases for V and 2 bases for J; bases not matched to a gene: 0. Germline CDR1 is SGHTA and CDR2 is FQGNSA. There are 14 residues in the CDR3.

The chain carries TRBV7-9 and TRBJ2-3, with D perhaps matching TRBD2 (7 bases). Germline V gene data show CDR1 as SEHNR and CDR2 as FQNEAQ (reference sequence). The CDR3 is made up of 16 amino acids. V lost 7 bases and J lost 2, with 19 bases in between. The CDR3 DNA reads as TGTGCCAGCAACCCCCTTGGCGGGGGCAACACAGATACGCAGTATTTT. Translating it yields CASNPLGGGNTDTQYF.

The V gene is TRBV7-9, the J gene TRBJ1-2; the D gene is possibly TRBD1 (5 bases). The germline gives CDR1 SEHNR, CDR2 FQNEAQ (reference sequence). Deletions cut 6 bases from V and 2 bases from J, with 7 bases between. CDR3 length: 12 residues. Here the CDR3 reads CASRSGNYGYTF. The CDR3 nucleotides read TGTGCCAGCAGGTCAGGGAACTATGGCTACACCTTC.

The chain uses TRBV5-4 and TRBJ2-3, with TRBD1 matching 10 bases. V was clipped by 2 bases and J by 1 base; unmatched bases: 7. CDR1 SGHNT and CDR2 YYREEE come from the germline V gene (reference sequence). CDR3 length: 17 amino acids. The CDR3 DNA reads TGTGCCAGCAGCTTTCAGACAGGGGGCAGTGGCACAGATACGCAGTATTTT. This translates into CASSFQTGGSGTDTQYF. Looking up the rest from reference TRBV5-4 and TRBJ2-3 gives the full variable domain: ETGVTQSPTHLIKTRGQQVTLRCSSQSGHNTVSWYQQALGQGPQFIFQYYREEENGRGNFPPRFSGLQFPNYSSELNVNALELDDSALYLCASSFQTGGSGTDTQYFGPGTRLTVL.

The V and J genes are TRBV7-3 and TRBJ2-1, with TRBD2 identical over 7 bases. After removal of 0 bases from V and 4 bases from J, the junction contained 9 bases not matched to a gene. Germline V gene sequence: CDR1 SGHTA, CDR2 FQGTGA. The CDR3 loop spans 17 amino acids. Here the CDR3 DNA reads TGTGCCAGCAGCTTAACCTCCGGGACTACCAGTTACAATGAGCAGTTCTTC. Translated, it gives CASSLTSGTTSYNEQFF. Drawing the rest from reference TRBV7-3 and TRBJ2-1, the complete variable domain is GAGVSQTPSNKVTEKGKYVELRCDPISGHTALYWYRQSLGQGPEFLIYFQGTGAADDSGLPNDRFFAVRPEGSVSTLKIQRTERGDSAVYLCASSLTSGTTSYNEQFFGPGTRLTVL.

The chain combines TRBV9 with TRBJ2-2; D gene ambiguous. Looked up from germline, CDR1 is SGDLS and CDR2 is YYNGEE. The length of the CDR3 is 16 residues. Trimming pared 0 bases from V and 6 bases from J, leaving 15 bases between. The CDR3 spells CASSVVESTSPGELFF. The CDR3 coding sequence is TGTGCCAGCAGCGTAGTAGAGTCTACCTCTCCCGGGGAGCTGTTTTTT.

This chain links TRBV28 with TRBJ1-4; possibly TRBD1 for D (6 bases). Looked up from germline, CDR1 is MDHEN and CDR2 is SYDVKM. The germline V and J ends were trimmed by 5 bases and 5 bases, with 15 bases remaining between them. The CDR3 is made up of 15 amino acids. The CDR3 DNA follows: TGTGCCAGCAGTGAATCGGACAGTAGAAATGAAAAACTGTTTTTT. It specifies CASSESDSRNEKLFF.

V gene TRBV30 combines with J gene TRBJ1-2, with 8 bases fitting TRBD1. In germline, CDR1 is GTSNPN, CDR2 SVGIG (reference sequence). The CDR3 sequence is 13 residues long. V shed 2 bases and J 7 bases; nucleotides not matched to a gene: 6. Here the CDR3 DNA reads TGTGCCTGGAGTTTACAGGGGGTAGGTGGCTACACCTTC. It translates to CAWSLQGVGGYTF.

V usage is TRBV9 and J usage is TRBJ2-2; D perhaps matches TRBD1 (6 bases). CDR3 length equals 14 residues. Trimming took off 3 bases at V and 8 bases at J, with 14 bases between the two ends. Germline loops: CDR1 SGDLS, CDR2 YYNGEE. Written as DNA, the CDR3 is TGTGCCAGCAGCGCGTACAGGGCTGGGGGGGAGCTGTTTTTT. As protein: CASSAYRAGGELFF.

The chain joins TRBV5-1 to TRBJ1-2; D is perhaps TRBD1 (5 bases). Trimming removed 4 bases at V and 10 bases at J, with 14 bases between. The CDR3 sequence is 12 residues long. CDR1 is SGHRS, CDR2 YFSETQ, per germline. CDR3 in DNA: TGCGCCAGCAGCGCAACCCAGGGCTTCTACACCTTC. Translation gives CASSATQGFYTF. The full variable domain, with the rest looked up from reference TRBV5-1 and TRBJ1-2, is KAGVTQTPRYLIKTRGQQVTLSCSPISGHRSVSWYQQTPGQGLQFLFEYFSETQRNKGNFPGRFSGRQFSNSRSEMNVSTLELGDSALYLCASSATQGFYTFGSGTRLTVV.

V usage is TRBV7-2 and J usage is TRBJ2-7, with D hard to call. V was cut by 4 bases and J by 6 bases, with 16 bases left in between. Germline V gives CDR1 SGHTA, CDR2 FQGNSA. This CDR3 is 14 amino acids long. In DNA form, the CDR3 reads TGTGCCAGCAGCTATTCGACTGGAATAGGCGAGCAGTACTTC. It specifies CASSYSTGIGEQYF.

This chain connects TRBV7-2 to TRBJ1-2; possibly TRBD1 for D (5 bases). V lost 6 bases and J lost 4, with 18 bases in between. The CDR3 extends over 15 amino acids. CDR1 is SGHTA, CDR2 FQGNSA, per germline. DNA for the CDR3: TGTGCCAGCAGTAAACCCGGGGGAGGCCTCTATGGCTACACCTTC. Encoded protein: CASSKPGGGLYGYTF. Complete variable domain (other parts from reference TRBV7-2 and TRBJ1-2): GAGVSQSPSNKVTEKGKDVELRCDPISGHTALYWYRQSLGQGLEFLIYFQGNSAPDKSGLPSDRFSAERTGGSVSTLTIQRTQQEDSAVYLCASSKPGGGLYGYTFGSGTRLTVV.

V and J are TRBV7-2 and TRBJ1-4; TRBD1 agrees at 7 bases. V was clipped by 5 bases and J by 7 bases; unmatched bases: 13. CDR1 is SGHTA and CDR2 is FQGNSA in the germline V gene. This CDR3 spans 16 amino acids. CDR3 residues: CASSQQGVGLGEKLFF. The CDR3 region has the DNA TGTGCCAGCAGCCAGCAGGGGGTTGGGTTAGGTGAAAAACTGTTTTTT.

This chain links TRBV5-4 with TRBJ1-6, with TRBD1 matching 9 bases. The CDR3 is made up of 14 amino acids. The germline gives CDR1 SGHNT, CDR2 YYREEE (reference sequence). The V and J ends lost 4 bases and 7 bases, in that order; junction bases with no gene match: 3. The CDR3 coding sequence is TGTGCCAGCAGCCGTGACAGGGGGAATTCACCCCTCCACTTT. Amino acid sequence: CASSRDRGNSPLHF.

This sequence joins TRBV7-9 and TRBJ2-1; 10 bases match TRBD2. V lost 3 bases to trimming and J lost 0 bases; unmatched junction nucleotides: 5. CDR3 length equals 17 residues. CDR1 and CDR2 (germline): SEHNR, FQNEAQ (reference sequence). The CDR3, as DNA: TGTGCCAGCAGCTTTTTAGCGGGAGGTAGCTCCTACAATGAGCAGTTCTTC. Translation gives CASSFLAGGSSYNEQFF.